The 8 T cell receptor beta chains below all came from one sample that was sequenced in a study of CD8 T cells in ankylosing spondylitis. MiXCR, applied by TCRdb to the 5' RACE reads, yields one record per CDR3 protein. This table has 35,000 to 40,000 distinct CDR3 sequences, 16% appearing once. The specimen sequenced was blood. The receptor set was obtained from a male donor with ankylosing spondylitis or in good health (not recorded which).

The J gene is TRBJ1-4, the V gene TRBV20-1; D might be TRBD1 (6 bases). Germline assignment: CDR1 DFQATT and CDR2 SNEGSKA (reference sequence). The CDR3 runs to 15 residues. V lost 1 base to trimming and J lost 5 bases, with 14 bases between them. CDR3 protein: CSARGEGGNNEKLFF. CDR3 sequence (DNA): TGCAGTGCTAGAGGGGAAGGGGGAAACAATGAAAAACTGTTTTTT.

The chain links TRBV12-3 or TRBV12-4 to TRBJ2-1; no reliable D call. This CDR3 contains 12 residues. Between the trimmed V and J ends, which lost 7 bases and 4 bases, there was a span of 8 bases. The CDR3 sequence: CASTLGYNEQFF. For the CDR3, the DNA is TGTGCCAGCACCTTGGGGTACAATGAGCAGTTCTTC.

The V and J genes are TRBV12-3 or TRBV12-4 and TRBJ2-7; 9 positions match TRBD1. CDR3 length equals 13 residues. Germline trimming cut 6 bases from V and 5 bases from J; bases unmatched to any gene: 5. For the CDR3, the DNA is TGTGCCAGCAGCAGGACAGGGGCCCACGAGCAGTACGTC. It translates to CASSRTGAHEQYV.

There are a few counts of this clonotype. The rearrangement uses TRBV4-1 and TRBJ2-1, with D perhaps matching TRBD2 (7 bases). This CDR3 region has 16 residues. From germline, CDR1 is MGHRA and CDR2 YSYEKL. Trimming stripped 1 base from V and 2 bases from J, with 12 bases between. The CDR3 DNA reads TGCGCCAGCAGCCAAGCGGGGGGACAAACCTACAATGAGCAGTTCTTC. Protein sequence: CASSQAGGQTYNEQFF.

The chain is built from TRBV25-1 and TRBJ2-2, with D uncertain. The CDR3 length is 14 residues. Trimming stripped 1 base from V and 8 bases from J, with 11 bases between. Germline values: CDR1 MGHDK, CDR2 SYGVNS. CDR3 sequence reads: CASSEFGIIGELFF. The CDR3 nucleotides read TGTGCCAGCAGTGAATTTGGTATAATTGGGGAGCTGTTTTTT.

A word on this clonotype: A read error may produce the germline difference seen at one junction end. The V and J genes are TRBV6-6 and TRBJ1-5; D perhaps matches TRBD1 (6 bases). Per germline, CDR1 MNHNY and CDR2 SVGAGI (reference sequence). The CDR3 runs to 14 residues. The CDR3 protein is CASSYVGVGQPPHF. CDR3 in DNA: TGTGCCAGCAGTTATGTAGGGGTTGGACAGCCCCCGCATTTT.

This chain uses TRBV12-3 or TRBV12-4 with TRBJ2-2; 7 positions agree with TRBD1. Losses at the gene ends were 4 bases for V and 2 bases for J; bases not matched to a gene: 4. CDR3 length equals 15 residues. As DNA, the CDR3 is TGTGCCAGCAGTTCGAACAGGGGTAACACCGGGGAGCTGTTTTTT. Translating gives CASSSNRGNTGELFF.

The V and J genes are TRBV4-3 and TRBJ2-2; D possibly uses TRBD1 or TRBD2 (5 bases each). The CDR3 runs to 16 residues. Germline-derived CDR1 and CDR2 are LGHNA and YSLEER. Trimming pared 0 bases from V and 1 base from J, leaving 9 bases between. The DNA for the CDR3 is TGCGCCAGCAGCCAAGATATTGGGGGGAACACCGGGGAGCTGTTTTTT. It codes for CASSQDIGGNTGELFF.